This T cell receptor (beta chain) is drawn from a study of cytomegalovirus exposure and HLA in healthy donors. The PCR was carried out with 60 Vbeta primers and 13 Jbeta primers. Assay: immunoSEQ multiplex PCR; the TCRdb copy retains only in-frame clones and omits some. The table has 150,000 to 200,000 clones, about 86% seen once. Study-wide results and limits: It was likely that a cluster of highly shared sequence variants was a sequencing artifact.

A note on this clone: Its target is unknown.

Every donor was a healthy person donating bone marrow. This receptor was taken from a woman aged 18-29 years in good health and CMV-seropositive. Sequenced input: PBMCs.

The CDR3 loop reads CAWSLSGTRGTQYF. As DNA, the CDR3 is TGTGCCTGGAGTCTATCCGGGACTAGGGGGACCCAGTACTTC. This chain uses TRBV30 with TRBJ2-5, with 8 nucleotides matching TRBD2. J gave up 7 bases and V 2 bases, and 9 bases lay outside the gene matches. The CDR3 is made up of 14 amino acids. The V gene's germline CDR1 is GTSNPN and CDR2 SVGIG (reference sequence).